This T cell receptor (beta chain) came from a study of CD8 T cells in ankylosing spondylitis. Findings and limits, study-wide: Some motif variants were previously reported in reactive arthritis synovial fluid and blood.

TCRdb re-called the 5' RACE reads through MiXCR, storing one row per CDR3 protein. The sample has fewer than 250,000 distinct CDR3 sequences, 20% to 30% seen once. This clonotype has ten or more counts. Its matching antigen is unknown. V lost 4 bases and J lost 6; bases outside the gene matches: 7. The germline V gene has CDR1 DFQATT and CDR2 SNEGSKA (reference sequence). The CDR3 has 14 residues. Sequencing was performed on blood, either unsorted or a sorted T cell fraction (not recorded which). The source is a male donor with ankylosing spondylitis or in good health (not recorded which). The chain uses TRBV20-1 and TRBJ2-7, with 12 bases fitting TRBD2. Written as DNA, the CDR3 is TGCAGTGCTACCAGGACTAGCGGGGTCTCCGAGCAGTACTTC. Protein sequence: CSATRTSGVSEQYF.